This entry lists 6 T cell receptor beta chains sequenced from one sample in a study of cytomegalovirus exposure and HLA in healthy donors. Primers included in the PCR were 60 Vbeta and 13 Jbeta primers. Method: immunoSEQ multiplex PCR; TCRdb's copy keeps in-frame clones and lacks some. Of approximately 150,000 clones in the sample, roughly 76% were seen once. The sequenced material came from PBMCs. The receptors here all came from a woman between 45 and 65 years old in good health and CMV-seronegative.

This sequence joins TRBV10-3 and TRBJ2-1; TRBD2 matches 7 bases. Trimming cost V 2 bases and J 8 bases; bases outside gene matches: 6. CDR3 size: 14 residues. Germline V gene data show CDR1 as ENHRY and CDR2 as SYGVKD. CDR3 amino acids: CAISEGGGSHEQFF. The CDR3 DNA reads as TGTGCCATCAGTGAGGGTGGCGGGAGTCATGAGCAGTTCTTC.

CDR3 protein: CASSLEVSGSSYNEQFF. CDR3 nucleotide sequence: TGCGCCAGCAGCTTGGAGGTAAGCGGGAGCTCCTACAATGAGCAGTTCTTC. This chain joins TRBV5-1 and TRBJ2-1, with 8 bases that match TRBD2. The trim removed 0 bases at V and 0 bases at J, leaving 5 bases unmatched. CDR3 length: 17 residues. Germline V gene sequence: CDR1 SGHRS, CDR2 YFSETQ.

This clone has only a few counts. The chain carries TRBV7-6 and TRBJ2-7; D possibly corresponds to TRBD1 (6 bases). The CDR3 contains 15 residues. The germline gives CDR1 SGHVS, CDR2 FNYEAQ. V gave up 4 bases and J gave up 0 bases, with 13 bases separating them. The CDR3 DNA sequence: TGTGCCAGCAGCTCCCAAGGGGGATACTCCTACGAGCAGTACTTC. It encodes CASSSQGGYSYEQYF.

The V gene is TRBV5-8, the J gene TRBJ2-1; 8 positions agree with TRBD1. Germline V lookup: CDR1 SGHTS, CDR2 YDEGEE. The J segment lost 4 bases and the V segment lost 1 base, leaving 1 base of the junction unmatched. The length of the CDR3 is 14 residues. CDR3 region: CASSLRDRYNEQFF. In DNA, the CDR3 is TGTGCCAGCAGCTTGCGGGACAGGTACAATGAGCAGTTCTTC.

The chain links TRBV13 to TRBJ1-2, with D tentatively TRBD1 (6 bases). The V and J ends lost 5 bases and 4 bases respectively, with 20 bases between them. Germline V gene lookup returns CDR1 PRHDT and CDR2 FYEKMQ (reference sequence). This CDR3 is built from 16 residues. CDR3 loop: CASSLESLGQPYGYTF. The CDR3 bases are TGTGCCAGCAGCCTTGAAAGCCTCGGACAGCCCTATGGCTACACCTTC.

This clone was picked up one time. Here the CDR3 DNA reads TGTGCCAGCAGCTCCCGGGACAGAAACACAGATACGCAGTATTTT. It yields the protein CASSSRDRNTDTQYF. The chain is built from TRBV5-4 and TRBJ2-3, with 7 bases identical to TRBD1. The CDR3 runs 15 residues. In germline, CDR1 is SGHNT, CDR2 YYREEE (reference sequence). Losses at the gene ends were 3 bases for V and 2 bases for J; bases not matched to a gene: 6.